Shown below are 10 T cell receptor beta chains from a single sample sequenced in a study of human T cells and chemical hapten exposure. Time point: patch test 2, 6 weeks after DPC sensitization. Stated treatment: therapeutic diphenylcyclopropenone sensitization with weekly scalp DPC. Using its own MiXCR run on the RACE reads, TCRdb lists one record per CDR3 protein. The sample yields over 40,000 distinct CDR3 sequences, about 3.5% seen once. Material: whole blood, obtained in connection with sensitization to the hapten diphenylcyclopropenone (DPC). These receptors were collected from a man aged 35 to 55 with alopecia areata. Some clones in this sample may be carry-over from other donors' samples.

This clonotype was counted many times. V gene TRBV27 combines with J gene TRBJ1-5; D might be TRBD1 (5 bases). Germline V CDR1 and CDR2: MNHEY, SMNVEV (reference sequence). This CDR3 is 14 amino acids long. V gave up 0 bases and J gave up 5 bases, with 8 bases separating them. CDR3 sequence: CASSLSGVHQPQHF. Written as DNA, the CDR3 is TGTGCCAGCAGTTTATCAGGGGTCCATCAGCCCCAGCATTTT.

This clonotype has at least ten counts. The CDR3 nucleotides read TGTGCCAGCAGTGAGGCTTGGGCTGACGATTCACCCCTCCACTTT. Translated, it gives CASSEAWADDSPLHF. The V and J genes are TRBV6-1 and TRBJ1-6, with D hard to call. This CDR3 contains 15 residues. The V end lost 3 bases, the J end lost 8 bases, and 14 bases lay between the germline ends. Per germline, CDR1 MNHNS and CDR2 SASEGT.

This clonotype has a handful of counts. CDR3 in DNA: TGTGCCAGCAGTTTGGACGGGACAGTTAATCAGCCCCAGCATTTT. Residues: CASSLDGTVNQPQHF. This chain links TRBV28 with TRBJ1-5, with 7 bases identical to TRBD1. The V gene's germline CDR1 is MDHEN and CDR2 SYDVKM. The CDR3 consists of 15 residues. V trimming: 3 bases; J trimming: 4 bases; junction bases outside the gene matches: 6. Together with reference TRBV28 and TRBJ1-5, the CDR3 gives the full variable domain: DVKVTQSSRYLVKRTGEKVFLECVQDMDHENMFWYRQDPGLGLRLIYFSYDVKMKEKGDIPEGYSVSREKKERFSLILESASTNQTSMYLCASSLDGTVNQPQHFGDGTRLSIL.

This clonotype was detected many times. The V and J genes are TRBV6-2 or TRBV6-3 and TRBJ1-5; the D is unclear. With 2 bases removed from V and 0 bases from J, the gap between germline ends came to 5 bases. The length of the CDR3 is 14 residues. Germline V gene sequence: CDR1 MNHEY, CDR2 SVGEGT. CDR3 sequence: CASSYPSSNQPQHF. CDR3 sequence (DNA): TGTGCCAGCAGTTACCCGAGTAGCAATCAGCCCCAGCATTTT.

This clonotype was seen repeatedly, ten times or more. The rearrangement uses TRBV18 and TRBJ2-5; TRBD2 aligns across 10 bases. The CDR3 spans 16 residues. The germline CDR1 and CDR2 sequences are KGHSH and LQKENI. V dropped 3 bases and J dropped 5; count of bases not matched to a gene: 9. The CDR3 nucleotides are TGTGCCAGCTCACCGACAGCTAGCGGGAGTCGGGAGACCCAGTACTTC. This gives the protein CASSPTASGSRETQYF.

The sample holds many counts of this clonotype. This sequence joins TRBV6-4 and TRBJ2-3; D is undetermined. The germline V gene has CDR1 MRHNA and CDR2 SNTAGT. The CDR3 length is 13 residues. Trimming removed 2 bases at V and 0 bases at J, with 3 bases between. The CDR3 protein is CASSDGSTDTQYF. CDR3 in DNA: TGTGCCAGCAGTGACGGGAGCACAGATACGCAGTATTTT.

Many counts were recorded for this clonotype. This chain links TRBV30 with TRBJ1-1, with unresolved D. Germline V gives CDR1 GTSNPN, CDR2 SVGIG (reference sequence). With 2 bases removed from V and 4 bases from J, the gap between germline ends came to 26 bases. The CDR3 loop spans 18 amino acids. The CDR3 loop is CAWSPPERSLATGTEAFF. The DNA of the CDR3 is TGTGCCTGGAGTCCACCTGAGAGGTCCCTGGCTACGGGCACTGAAGCTTTCTTT.

This clonotype was counted at least ten times. The chain links TRBV2 to TRBJ2-1; D gene ambiguous. Per the germline V gene, CDR1 is SNHLY and CDR2 is FYNNEI. The V end was cut by 5 bases, the J end by 3 bases, with 17 bases between. The CDR3 is made up of 16 amino acids. The CDR3 region is CASSKPLIQGYNEQFF. The CDR3 DNA follows: TGTGCCAGCAGTAAGCCTTTAATTCAAGGCTACAATGAGCAGTTCTTC.

There are many counts of this clonotype. The chain has TRBV6-2 or TRBV6-3 and TRBJ2-2, with 13 bases matching TRBD2. This CDR3 spans 16 amino acids. V lost 5 bases, J lost 6 bases, and 6 bases stayed unmatched. Germline V lookup: CDR1 MNHEY, CDR2 SVGEGT. Here the CDR3 DNA reads TGTGCCAGCAGTAGCGGGACTAGCGGGAATCCCGGGGAGCTGTTTTTT. Its protein is CASSSGTSGNPGELFF.

This clonotype was picked up many times. The rearrangement joins TRBV3-1 to TRBJ2-2, with TRBD2 as a possible D gene (6 bases). This CDR3 is 14 amino acids long. V lost 0 bases, J lost 6 bases, and 8 bases lay in between. Germline values: CDR1 LGHDT, CDR2 YNNKEL (reference sequence). In DNA, the CDR3 is TGTGCCAGCAGCCAAGACGGAGGGGCCGGGGAGCTGTTTTTT. Translated, it gives CASSQDGGAGELFF.